Listed below are T cell receptor beta chains from one sample, sequenced in a study of blood T cell repertoires in COVID-19. Clones were sequenced by immunoSEQ multiplex PCR, and TCRdb holds only the in-frame ones, with some missing. The table shows 300,000 to 400,000 clones, with more than 75% occurring only once. Material for sequencing was peripheral blood. All receptors come from a woman aged 50 to 65 with active or convalescent COVID-19. Each CDR3 is given with its conserved first and last residue. A D gene is named only where the DNA matches it firmly. Clone size is given for some rows only: seen once, a few or many times, or a class if the clone is expanded.

cdr3_aa,cdr3_nt,clone_size,d_call,v_call,j_call
CASSLGQGRWEQYF,TGTGCCAGCAGTTTGGGACAGGGACGTTGGGAGCAGTACTTC,once,TRBD1,TRBV27,TRBJ2-7
CATATGDNSPLHF,TGTGCCACCGCGACAGGAGATAATTCACCCCTCCACTTT,-,-,TRBV5-5,TRBJ1-6
CASSSDRAGAGELFF,TGTGCCAGCAGCTCCGACAGGGCAGGGGCCGGGGAGCTGTTTTTT,-,TRBD1,TRBV7-6,TRBJ2-2
CSVDPRGVNEQFF,TGCAGCGTTGACCCGCGGGGGGTGAATGAGCAGTTCTTC,-,TRBD2,TRBV29-1,TRBJ2-1
CASSFTWYNEQFF,TGTGCCAGCAGTTTTACATGGTACAATGAGCAGTTCTTC,-,-,TRBV27,TRBJ2-1
CASSLVQGYNEQFF,TGTGCCAGCAGCTTAGTACAGGGGTACAATGAGCAGTTCTTC,-,TRBD1,TRBV7-2,TRBJ2-1
CASTTGNQPQHF,TGTGCCAGCACTACTGGCAATCAGCCCCAGCATTTT,-,-,TRBV6-5,TRBJ1-5
CASQLQGIGANTEAFF,TGTGCCAGCCAGCTACAGGGCATAGGAGCGAACACTGAAGCTTTCTTT,-,-,TRBV19,TRBJ1-1
CASSQGGRGPYEQYF,TGTGCCAGCAGTCAAGGGGGACGAGGACCCTACGAGCAGTACTTC,few,-,TRBV7-3,TRBJ2-7
CASRHRTGGTEAFF,TGTGCCAGCAGGCACAGGACAGGGGGCACTGAAGCTTTCTTT,once,TRBD1,TRBV2,TRBJ1-1
CASSTDWYNEQFF,TGTGCCAGCTCAACTGACTGGTACAATGAGCAGTTCTTC,-,-,TRBV18,TRBJ2-1
CASSPDRVIPYEQYF,TGTGCCAGCTCACCTGACAGGGTGATCCCCTACGAGCAGTACTTC,-,TRBD1,TRBV18,TRBJ2-7
CAWGSGSHNEQFF,TGTGCCTGGGGGAGCGGGAGCCACAATGAGCAGTTCTTC,-,TRBD2,TRBV30,TRBJ2-1
CASSQVLNSGTEAFF,TGCGCCAGCAGCCAAGTGTTAAATTCGGGGACTGAAGCTTTCTTT,-,-,TRBV4-3,TRBJ1-1
CASSVGLAGTDTQYF,TGTGCCAGCAGCGTGGGACTAGCGGGCACAGATACGCAGTATTTT,-,TRBD2,TRBV11-2,TRBJ2-3
CASRTSGGHNEQFF,TGTGCCAGCCGGACTAGCGGGGGGCACAATGAGCAGTTCTTC,-,TRBD2,TRBV11-2,TRBJ2-1
CASSLVRGNEAFF,TGTGCCAGCAGCTTGGTTCGGGGAAATGAAGCTTTCTTT,-,-,TRBV7-9,TRBJ1-1
CASSLDRGQQYF,TGTGCCAGCAGCCTAGACAGAGGCCAGCAGTACTTC,few,-,TRBV5-4,TRBJ2-7
CASSYSGGGAYNEQFF,TGTGCCAGCAGTTACTCAGGCGGGGGGGCCTACAATGAGCAGTTCTTC,-,TRBD2,TRBV6-2/TRBV6-3,TRBJ2-1
CASSIGQGSRNQPQHF,TGTGCCAGTAGTATAGGACAGGGGAGCCGCAATCAGCCCCAGCATTTT,-,TRBD1,TRBV19,TRBJ1-5
CASSLGETGNYGYTF,TGTGCCAGCAGCTTAGGGGAGACAGGGAACTATGGCTACACCTTC,-,TRBD1,TRBV13,TRBJ1-2
CASSEWGVAQDGYTF,TGTGCCAGCAGTGAATGGGGGGTTGCCCAAGATGGCTACACCTTC,-,-,TRBV25-1,TRBJ1-2
CASSLGGSGNTIYF,TGTGCCAGCAGTTTAGGGGGCTCTGGAAACACCATATATTTT,-,-,TRBV6-5,TRBJ1-3
CASSAGVLAGYTGELFF,TGTGCCAGTAGTGCGGGGGTGCTAGCGGGATACACCGGGGAGCTGTTTTTT,-,TRBD2,TRBV19,TRBJ2-2
CASSPAPTSSYEQYF,TGTGCCAGCAGCCCCGCGCCAACGAGCTCCTACGAGCAGTACTTC,-,-,TRBV3-1/TRBV3-2,TRBJ2-7
CASSSQRTGGAEAFF,TGTGCCAGCAGTTCCCAACGGACAGGGGGGGCTGAAGCTTTCTTT,few,TRBD1,TRBV25-1,TRBJ1-1
CASSSLAGGYNEQFF,TGTGCCAGCAGCTCGCTAGCGGGAGGCTACAATGAGCAGTTCTTC,few,TRBD2,TRBV7-3,TRBJ2-1
CASSPQITLDEQFF,TGTGCCAGCAGTCCTCAAATTACTCTGGATGAGCAGTTCTTC,-,-,TRBV6-5,TRBJ2-1
CASSQAQGQNTEAFF,TGTGCCAGCAGCCAAGCACAGGGGCAGAACACTGAAGCTTTCTTT,-,TRBD1,TRBV4-2,TRBJ1-1
CASSPTKDSRYGYTF,TGTGCCAGCTCACCGACCAAAGACAGCCGGTATGGCTACACCTTC,many,-,TRBV18,TRBJ1-2
CASSYSTSGAFQETQYF,TGTGCCAGCAGTTACTCGACTAGCGGGGCTTTCCAAGAGACCCAGTACTTC,-,TRBD2,TRBV6-2/TRBV6-3,TRBJ2-5
CASSEYWGSGNQPQHF,TGTGCCAGCAGTGAATATTGGGGATCGGGGAATCAGCCCCAGCATTTT,once,-,TRBV6-1,TRBJ1-5
CASSLAGGSYEQYF,TGTGCCAGCAGTTTAGCCGGGGGATCCTACGAGCAGTACTTC,-,-,TRBV28,TRBJ2-7
CASSGTGLSYEQYF,TGTGCCAGCAGCGGAACGGGACTCAGCTACGAGCAGTACTTC,-,-,TRBV7-2,TRBJ2-7
CASSPEFPITNQPQHF,TGTGCCAGCAGCCCGGAGTTCCCCATCACCAATCAGCCCCAGCATTTT,-,-,TRBV3-1/TRBV3-2,TRBJ1-5
CAIRATGDTYYGYTF,TGTGCCATCAGAGCGACAGGGGACACCTACTATGGCTACACCTTC,-,TRBD1,TRBV10-3,TRBJ1-2
CASRRTSGSPGELFF,TGTGCCAGCAGAAGGACTAGCGGGAGCCCCGGGGAGCTGTTTTTT,once,TRBD2,TRBV7-3,TRBJ2-2